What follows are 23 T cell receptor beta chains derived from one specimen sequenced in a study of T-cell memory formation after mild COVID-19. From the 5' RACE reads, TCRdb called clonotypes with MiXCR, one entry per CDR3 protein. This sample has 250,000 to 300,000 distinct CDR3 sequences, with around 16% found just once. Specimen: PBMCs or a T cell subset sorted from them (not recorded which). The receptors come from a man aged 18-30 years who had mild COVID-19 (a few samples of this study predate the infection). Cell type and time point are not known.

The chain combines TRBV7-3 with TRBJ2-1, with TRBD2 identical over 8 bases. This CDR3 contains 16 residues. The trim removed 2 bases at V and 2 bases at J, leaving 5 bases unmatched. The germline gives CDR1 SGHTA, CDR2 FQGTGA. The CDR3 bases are TGTGCCAGCAGCTTATTAAGCGGGAGCCCCTACAATGAGCAGTTCTTC. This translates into CASSLLSGSPYNEQFF.

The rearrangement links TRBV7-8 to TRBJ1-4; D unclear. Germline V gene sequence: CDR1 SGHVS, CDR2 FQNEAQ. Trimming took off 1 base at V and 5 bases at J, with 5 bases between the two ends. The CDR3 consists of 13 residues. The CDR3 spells CASSLVGNEKLFF. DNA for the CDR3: TGTGCCAGCAGCTTAGTGGGGAATGAAAAACTGTTTTTT.

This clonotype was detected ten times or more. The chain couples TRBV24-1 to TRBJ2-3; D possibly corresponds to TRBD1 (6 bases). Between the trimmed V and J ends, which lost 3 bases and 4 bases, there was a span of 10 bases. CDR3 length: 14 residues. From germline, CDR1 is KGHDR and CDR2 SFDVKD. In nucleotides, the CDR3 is TGTGCCACCAGTGATAGGGGGAGCCCAGATACGCAGTATTTT. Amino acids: CATSDRGSPDTQYF.

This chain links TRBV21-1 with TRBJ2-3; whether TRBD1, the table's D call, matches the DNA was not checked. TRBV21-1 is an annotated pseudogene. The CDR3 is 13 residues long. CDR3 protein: CASEGIGADTQYF. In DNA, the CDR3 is TGTGCCAGCGAGGGGATTGGGGCGGATACGCAGTATTTT.

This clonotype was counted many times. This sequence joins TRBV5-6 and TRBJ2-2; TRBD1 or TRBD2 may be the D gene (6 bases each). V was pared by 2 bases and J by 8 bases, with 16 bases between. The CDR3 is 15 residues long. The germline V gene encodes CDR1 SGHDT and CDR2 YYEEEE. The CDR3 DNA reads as TGTGCCAGCAGCTTCTACAGGGAGGTAGCGGGGGAGCTGTTTTTT. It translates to CASSFYREVAGELFF.

In nucleotides, the CDR3 is TGCAGCGTTCAGAGCGGGAGCACAGATACGCAGTATTTT. Amino acid sequence: CSVQSGSTDTQYF. The chain combines TRBV29-1 with TRBJ2-3; a weak D match, TRBD2 (6 bases). Between the trimmed V and J ends, which lost 5 bases and 0 bases, there was a span of 9 bases. Germline V gives CDR1 SQVTM, CDR2 ANQGSEA. The length of the CDR3 is 13 residues.

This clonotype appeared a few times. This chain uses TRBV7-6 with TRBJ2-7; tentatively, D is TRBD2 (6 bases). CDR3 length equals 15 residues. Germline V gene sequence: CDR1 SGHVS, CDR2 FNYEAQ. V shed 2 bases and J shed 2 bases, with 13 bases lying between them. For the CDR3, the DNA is TGTGCCAGCAGCTTAAAAAGCGGGCCTCCCTACGAGCAGTACTTC. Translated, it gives CASSLKSGPPYEQYF.

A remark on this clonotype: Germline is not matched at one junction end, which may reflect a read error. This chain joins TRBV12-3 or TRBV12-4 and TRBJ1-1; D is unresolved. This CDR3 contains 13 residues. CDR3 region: CAGSLNTNTEAFF. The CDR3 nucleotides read TGTGCCGGCAGTTTGAACACTAACACTGAAGCTTTCTTT.

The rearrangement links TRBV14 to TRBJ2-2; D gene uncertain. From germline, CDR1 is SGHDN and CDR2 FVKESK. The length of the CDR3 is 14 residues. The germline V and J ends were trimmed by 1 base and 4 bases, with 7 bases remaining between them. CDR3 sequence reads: CASSQVLATGELFF. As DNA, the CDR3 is TGTGCCAGCAGCCAAGTTTTGGCCACCGGGGAGCTGTTTTTT.

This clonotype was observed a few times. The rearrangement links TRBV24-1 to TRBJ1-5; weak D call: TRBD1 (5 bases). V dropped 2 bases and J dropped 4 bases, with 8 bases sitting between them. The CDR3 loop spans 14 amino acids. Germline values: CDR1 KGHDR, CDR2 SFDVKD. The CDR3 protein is CATSDWQGNQPQHF. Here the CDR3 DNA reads TGTGCCACCAGTGATTGGCAGGGTAATCAGCCCCAGCATTTT.

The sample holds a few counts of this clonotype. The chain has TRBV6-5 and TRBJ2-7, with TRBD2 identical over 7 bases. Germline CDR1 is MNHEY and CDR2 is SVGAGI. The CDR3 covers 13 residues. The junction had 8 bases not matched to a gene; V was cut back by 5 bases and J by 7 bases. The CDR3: CASSPRTRGEQYV. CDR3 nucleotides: TGTGCCAGCAGTCCTCGGACTAGAGGGGAGCAGTACGTC.

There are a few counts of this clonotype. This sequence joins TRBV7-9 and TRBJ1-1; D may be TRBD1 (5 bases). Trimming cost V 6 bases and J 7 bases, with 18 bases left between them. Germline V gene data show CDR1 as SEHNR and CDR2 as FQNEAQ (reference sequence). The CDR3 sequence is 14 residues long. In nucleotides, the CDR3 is TGTGCCAGCAGTCGCGAGCCAGGGCAGGGTGAAGCTTTCTTT. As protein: CASSREPGQGEAFF. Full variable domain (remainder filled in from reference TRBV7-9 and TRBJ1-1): DTGVSQNPRHKITKRGQNVTFRCDPISEHNRLYWYRQTLGQGPEFLTYFQNEAQLEKSRLLSDRFSAERPKGSFSTLEIQRTEQGDSAMYLCASSREPGQGEAFFGQGTRLTVV.

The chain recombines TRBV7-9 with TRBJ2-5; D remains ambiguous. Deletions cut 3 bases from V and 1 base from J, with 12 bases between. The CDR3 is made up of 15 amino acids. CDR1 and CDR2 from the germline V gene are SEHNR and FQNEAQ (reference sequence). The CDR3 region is CASSFSQILQETQYF. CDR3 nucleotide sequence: TGTGCCAGCAGCTTCTCACAGATACTCCAAGAGACCCAGTACTTC.

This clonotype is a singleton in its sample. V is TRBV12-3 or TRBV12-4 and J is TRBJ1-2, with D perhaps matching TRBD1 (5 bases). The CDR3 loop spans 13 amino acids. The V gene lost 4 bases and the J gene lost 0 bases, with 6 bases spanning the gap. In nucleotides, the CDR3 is TGTGCCAGCAGTTGGGGACCTAACTATGGCTACACCTTC. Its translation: CASSWGPNYGYTF.

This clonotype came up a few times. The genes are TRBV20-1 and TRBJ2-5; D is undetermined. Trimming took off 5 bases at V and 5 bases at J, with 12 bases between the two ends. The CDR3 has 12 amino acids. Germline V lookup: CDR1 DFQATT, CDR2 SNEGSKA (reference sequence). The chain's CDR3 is CSAAKLGETQYF. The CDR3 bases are TGCAGTGCTGCCAAGTTGGGGGAGACCCAGTACTTC.

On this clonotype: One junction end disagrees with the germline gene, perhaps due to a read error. The chain's CDR3 is CSALLVGGGYDQYF. The CDR3 region has the DNA TGCAGTGCCCTACTTGTCGGGGGCGGATACGATCAGTACTTC. This sequence joins TRBV20-1 and TRBJ2-7; D could derive from TRBD1 or TRBD2 (6 bases each). There are 14 residues in the CDR3. Germline V gene lookup returns CDR1 DFQATT and CDR2 SNEGSKA (reference sequence).

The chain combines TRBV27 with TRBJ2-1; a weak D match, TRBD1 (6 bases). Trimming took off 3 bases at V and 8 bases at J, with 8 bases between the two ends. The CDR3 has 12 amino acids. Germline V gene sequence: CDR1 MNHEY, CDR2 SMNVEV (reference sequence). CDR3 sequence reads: CASSFKGDEQFF. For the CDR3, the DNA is TGTGCCAGCAGTTTTAAGGGGGATGAGCAGTTCTTC.

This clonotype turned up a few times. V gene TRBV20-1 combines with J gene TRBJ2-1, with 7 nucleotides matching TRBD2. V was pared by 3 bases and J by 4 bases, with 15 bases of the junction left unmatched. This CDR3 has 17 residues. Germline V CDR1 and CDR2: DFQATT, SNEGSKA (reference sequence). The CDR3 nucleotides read TGCAGTGCTAGGGAACTTCCTAGCGGAGAAATTTACAATGAGCAGTTCTTC. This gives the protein CSARELPSGEIYNEQFF.

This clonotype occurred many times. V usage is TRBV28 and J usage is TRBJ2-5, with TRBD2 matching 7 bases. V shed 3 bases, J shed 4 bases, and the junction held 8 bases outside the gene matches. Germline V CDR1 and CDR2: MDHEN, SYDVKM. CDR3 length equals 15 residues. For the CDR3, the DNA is TGTGCCAGCAGTTTCCCCTCTGGGACTATAGAGACCCAGTACTTC. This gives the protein CASSFPSGTIETQYF.

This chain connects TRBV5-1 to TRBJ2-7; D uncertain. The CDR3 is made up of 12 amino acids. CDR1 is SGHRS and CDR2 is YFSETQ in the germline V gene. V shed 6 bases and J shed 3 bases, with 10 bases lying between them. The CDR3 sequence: CASTDNLYEQYV. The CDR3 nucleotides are TGCGCCAGCACCGACAACCTCTACGAGCAGTACGTC.

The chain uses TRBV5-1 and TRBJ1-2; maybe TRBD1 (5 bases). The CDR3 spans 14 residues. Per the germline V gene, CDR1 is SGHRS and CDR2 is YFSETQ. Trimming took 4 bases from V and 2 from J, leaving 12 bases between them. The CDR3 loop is CASSVTTDNYGYTF. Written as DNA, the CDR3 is TGCGCCAGCAGCGTTACGACAGACAACTATGGCTACACCTTC.

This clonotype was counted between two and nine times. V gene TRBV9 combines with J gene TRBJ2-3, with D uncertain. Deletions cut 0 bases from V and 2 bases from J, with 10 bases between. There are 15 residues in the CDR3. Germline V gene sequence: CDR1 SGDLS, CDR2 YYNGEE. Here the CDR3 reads CASSVGVRPTDTQYF. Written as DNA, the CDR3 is TGTGCCAGCAGCGTAGGGGTCCGCCCCACAGATACGCAGTATTTT.

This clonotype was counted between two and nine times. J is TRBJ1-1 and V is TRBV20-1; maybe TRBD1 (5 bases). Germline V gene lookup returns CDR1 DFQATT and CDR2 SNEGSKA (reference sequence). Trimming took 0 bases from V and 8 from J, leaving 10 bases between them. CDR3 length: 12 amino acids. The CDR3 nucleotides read TGCAGTGCTAGAGATCGGGGCAGGGAAGCTTTCTTT. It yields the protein CSARDRGREAFF.